What follows are 29 T cell receptor beta chains derived from one specimen sequenced in a study of Tregs in tolerant kidney transplant recipients. Related graft donors supplied nonmyeloablative bone marrow transplants, and mixed chimerism was transient. The assay was immunoSEQ multiplex PCR, and TCRdb's table has in-frame clones only and misses some. Found here are some 11,000 clones; the top ten clones hold roughly a quarter. Sequenced here: CD8+ T cells from blood (PBMCs), sampled 24 months after the transplant. Receptors originate from a human patient who received a combined kidney and bone marrow transplant. Some of the T cells might come from the graft donor.

As regards this clone: Read data end 3 residues before the CDR3 end; the end is taken from the germline J gene. The chain links TRBV7-2 to TRBJ2-2; D gene ambiguous. The V end lost 5 bases, the J end lost 5 bases, and 6 bases lay between the germline ends. The length of the CDR3 is 12 residues. Germline loops: CDR1 SGHTA, CDR2 FQGNSA. The covered CDR3 bases are TGTGCCAGCAGCCCTACGACCGGGGAG. It yields the protein CASSPTTGE. The full-length CDR3 reads as CASSPTTGELFF.

As to this clone: The read terminates 3 residues ahead of where the CDR3 ends, so the germline J gene completes it. The V gene is TRBV7-9, the J gene TRBJ2-7, with TRBD2 identical over 7 bases. The CDR3 is 14 amino acids. Trimming at V came to 2 bases and at J to 3 bases, leaving 4 bases not matched to a gene. Germline-derived CDR1 and CDR2 are SEHNR and FQNEAQ (reference sequence). The CDR3 loop reads CASSLRASGYEQYF. CDR3 DNA (partial): TGTGCCAGCAGCTTACGGGCTAGCGGCTACGAG.

In regard to this clone: The CDR3 extends 3 residues past the end of the read, so its final part is completed from the germline J gene. The chain carries TRBV2 and TRBJ1-1; D remains ambiguous. There are 15 residues in the CDR3. Trimming pared 5 bases from V and 0 bases from J, leaving 13 bases between. Per the germline V gene, CDR1 is SNHLY and CDR2 is FYNNEI. CDR3 DNA, as far as it was read: TGTGCCAGCAGTCCTATTCAGGCTGTGAACACTGAA. Its translation is CASSPIQAVNTE. The full-length CDR3 reads as CASSPIQAVNTEAFF.

In regard to this clone: The read finishes 3 residues shy of the CDR3 end, and the germline J gene is used to complete it. The J gene is TRBJ2-6, the V gene TRBV2; weak D call: TRBD1 (5 bases). V dropped 4 bases and J dropped 4 bases, with 17 bases sitting between them. Germline lookup yields CDR1 SNHLY and CDR2 FYNNEI. The CDR3 totals 17 residues. The CDR3 loop reads CASSGGSSGSGANVLTF. The CDR3 DNA, read in part, is TGTGCCAGCAGTGGGGGTTCTTCAGGGTCCGGGGCCAACGTC.

Comment on this clone: The read terminates 3 residues before the CDR3 end, so the remaining end is supplied by the germline J gene. The V gene is TRBV29-1, the J gene TRBJ2-1, with a possible D match to TRBD1 (6 bases). The CDR3 loop spans 13 amino acids. With 4 bases removed from V and 9 bases from J, the gap between germline ends came to 16 bases. The germline V gene has CDR1 SQVTM and CDR2 ANQGSEA. CDR3 DNA (partial): TGCAGCGTTGGGGCAGGGGAAGATAGTGAG. This translates into CSVGAGEDSE. The entire CDR3 protein is CSVGAGEDSEQFF.

About this clone itself: The read comes to an end 3 residues before the CDR3 does, leaving the germline J gene to fill in the end. The V and J genes are TRBV29-1 and TRBJ2-7; weak D call: TRBD2 (6 bases). The CDR3 is made up of 13 amino acids. From germline, CDR1 is SQVTM and CDR2 ANQGSEA. V was shortened by 0 bases and J by 3 bases, with 9 bases between the two germline ends. Incomplete CDR3 DNA: TGCAGCGTTGAAGATGGGGGGAGCTACGAG. This translates into CSVEDGGSYE. The full CDR3 is CSVEDGGSYEQYF.

CDR3 sequence reads: CASSFTGIYEQYF. The CDR3 DNA, read in part, is TGTGCCAGTAGTTTTACAGGGATTTACGAG. The chain uses TRBV19 and TRBJ2-7, with a weak D call TRBD1 (6 bases). The read comes to an end 3 residues before the CDR3 does, leaving the germline J gene to fill in the end. Trimming cost V 5 bases and J 4 bases, with 12 bases left between them. Per the germline V gene, CDR1 is LNHDA and CDR2 is SQIVND (reference sequence). The CDR3 is 13 residues long.

To note about this clone: The read comes to an end 3 residues before the CDR3 does, leaving the germline J gene to fill in the end. This chain links TRBV30 with TRBJ2-7, with D perhaps matching TRBD1 (5 bases). V lost 2 bases and J lost 3, with 11 bases in between. The CDR3 totals 13 residues. Germline CDR1 and CDR2: GTSNPN and SVGIG (reference sequence). CDR3 DNA, as far as it was read: TGTGCCTGGAGTCCCGGACACTACTACGAG. Its protein product is CAWSPGHYYE. The whole CDR3 reads CAWSPGHYYEQYF.

Details on this clone: The DNA ends 3 residues before the CDR3 does, and the rest of the CDR3 is filled in from the germline J gene. J is TRBJ2-5 and V is TRBV20-1; 8 bases agree with TRBD2. CDR3 size: 14 residues. The V gene's germline CDR1 is DFQATT and CDR2 SNEGSKA (reference sequence). Trimming at V came to 1 base and at J to 5 bases, leaving 6 bases not matched to a gene. The CDR3 region is CSARVQTSVETQYF. The part of the CDR3 DNA that was read is TGCAGTGCTAGAGTGCAGACTAGCGTGGAGACC.

This CDR3 reads CASSIQGATYEQYF. The covered CDR3 bases are TGTGCCAGTAGTATCCAGGGGGCCACCTACGAG. The chain uses TRBV19 and TRBJ2-7; 8 bases agree with TRBD1. The read stops 3 residues short of the end of the CDR3; the missing end is completed from the germline J gene. This CDR3 comprises 14 residues. V trimming: 3 bases; J trimming: 2 bases; junction bases outside the gene matches: 3. CDR1 and CDR2 from the germline V gene are LNHDA and SQIVND (reference sequence).

In terms of frequency, this clone is medium-sized. The observed sequence ends 3 residues before the CDR3 terminus, with the missing tail filled in from the germline J gene. The V gene is TRBV5-1, the J gene TRBJ2-7; TRBD2 matches at 8 bases. Germline V lookup: CDR1 SGHRS, CDR2 YFSETQ. The CDR3 spans 14 residues. V was pared by 5 bases and J by 2 bases, with 6 bases of the junction left unmatched. The CDR3 sequence: CASSLAGITYEQYF. CDR3 DNA (partial): TGCGCCAGCAGTTTAGCGGGAATTACCTACGAG.

On this clone itself: The CDR3 end is not reached by the read, which stops 3 residues before it; the germline J gene fills it in. This sequence joins TRBV10-3 and TRBJ2-3, with D possibly being TRBD2 (6 bases). V was pared by 2 bases and J by 1 base, with 13 bases between. Germline V gene lookup returns CDR1 ENHRY and CDR2 SYGVKD. The CDR3 contains 16 residues. The CDR3: CAISERGLKGTDTQYF. The covered CDR3 bases are TGTGCCATCAGTGAGCGGGGACTCAAAGGCACAGATACG.

This clone ranks as large (0.1 to 1%) in terms of frequency. The read halts 3 residues ahead of the CDR3 end, with the missing end drawn from the germline J gene. The gene calls are TRBV3-1 (or the pseudogene TRBV3-2) and TRBJ2-4; 8 bases align to TRBD2. Germline trimming cut 1 base from V and 6 bases from J; bases unmatched to any gene: 2. The CDR3 totals 14 residues. Germline lookup yields CDR1 LGHDT and CDR2 YNNKEL (reference sequence). Incomplete CDR3 DNA: TGTGCCAGCAGCCAAGTGAGCGGGAGAAACATT. It translates to CASSQVSGRNI. In full, the CDR3 reads CASSQVSGRNIQYF.

About this clone: The read terminates 3 residues before the CDR3 end, so the remaining end is supplied by the germline J gene. The rearrangement links TRBV27 to TRBJ2-7; 9 bases are shared with TRBD2. This CDR3 region has 15 residues. Germline CDR1 is MNHEY and CDR2 is SMNVEV (reference sequence). J was trimmed by 3 bases and V by 2 bases; bases with no gene match: 5. Incomplete CDR3 DNA: TGTGCCAGCAGTTTAGTCCTAGCGGGAAACTACGAG. It translates to CASSLVLAGNYE. The whole CDR3 protein reads CASSLVLAGNYEQYF.

In regard to this clone: The read stops 3 residues short of the end of the CDR3; the missing end is completed from the germline J gene. The chain combines TRBV4-1 with TRBJ2-7, with 8 bases that match TRBD1. The CDR3 has 14 residues. CDR1 is MGHRA, CDR2 YSYEKL, per germline. The J segment lost 6 bases and the V segment lost 4 bases, leaving 8 bases of the junction unmatched. The covered CDR3 bases are TGCGCCAGCAGCCTTACAGGGGGGTTCGGCGAG. Its translation is CASSLTGGFGE. The full CDR3 sequence reads CASSLTGGFGEQYF.

Points on this clone: The CDR3 end falls 3 residues outside the read, so it is completed with the germline J gene. The chain joins TRBV10-3 to TRBJ2-7, with D possibly being TRBD1 (6 bases). Germline V gene sequence: CDR1 ENHRY, CDR2 SYGVKD. The CDR3 covers 13 residues. Trimming pared 3 bases from V and 4 bases from J, leaving 10 bases between. The sequenced CDR3 bases are TGTGCCATCAGTGACAGGGGTGCGTACGAG. Protein: CAISDRGAYE. The entire CDR3 sequence reads CAISDRGAYEQYF.

About this clone: The read ends 3 residues before the CDR3 terminus; that terminus is restored from the germline J gene. The chain recombines TRBV10-1 with TRBJ2-1; 7 nucleotides agree with TRBD2. Germline-derived CDR1 and CDR2 are WNHNN and SYGVQD (reference sequence). V trimming: 2 bases; J trimming: 4 bases; junction bases outside the gene matches: 2. This CDR3 region has 14 residues. Partial CDR3 DNA: TGCGCCAGCAGTGAGGGGGGGGGTTACAATGAG. It codes for CASSEGGGYNE. The entire CDR3 is CASSEGGGYNEQFF.

Remarks on this clone: The read comes to an end 3 residues before the CDR3 does, leaving the germline J gene to fill in the end. The chain joins TRBV19 to TRBJ2-5; D remains ambiguous. The V end was cut by 3 bases, the J end by 5 bases, with 10 bases between. CDR1 is LNHDA, CDR2 SQIVND, per germline (reference sequence). This CDR3 is built from 13 residues. The sequenced CDR3 bases are TGTGCCAGTAGTATTGCTGCGTGGGAGACC. Translating it yields CASSIAAWET. The whole CDR3 region reads CASSIAAWETQYF.

Worth noting for this clone: The observed sequence ends 3 residues before the CDR3 terminus, with the missing tail filled in from the germline J gene. This sequence joins TRBV30 and TRBJ2-4; TRBD1 is a possible D gene (5 bases). Germline V gene sequence: CDR1 GTSNPN, CDR2 SVGIG (reference sequence). Trimming shortened V by 3 bases and J by 9 bases, and 12 bases separated the two germline ends. The CDR3 spans 12 residues. The DNA read from the CDR3 is TGTGCCTGGAGGGGGCAGGAAATCATT. Protein sequence: CAWRGQEII. The full CDR3 protein reads CAWRGQEIIQYF.

Notes on this clone: The read ends 3 residues before the CDR3 terminus; that terminus is restored from the germline J gene. The V gene is TRBV19, the J gene TRBJ2-1, with TRBD2 identical over 9 bases. With V trimmed by 4 bases and J by 0 bases, 1 base remained unmatched. The CDR3 totals 15 residues. CDR1 and CDR2 (germline): LNHDA, SQIVND (reference sequence). This CDR3 reads CASSNSGSSYNEQFF. CDR3 bases read: TGTGCCAGTAGTAATAGCGGGAGCTCCTACAATGAG.

As concerns this clone: From the germline J gene comes the end of the CDR3, since the read stops 3 residues before it. V and J are TRBV7-9 and TRBJ1-1, with D hard to call. CDR1 is SEHNR, CDR2 FQNEAQ, per germline (reference sequence). Deletions cut 5 bases from V and 6 bases from J, with 10 bases between. The CDR3 has 12 residues. CDR3 sequence: CASSLGESEAFF. Incomplete CDR3 DNA: TGTGCCAGCAGCCTAGGCGAGTCTGAA.

Notes on this clone: The read finishes 3 residues shy of the CDR3 end, and the germline J gene is used to complete it. This chain links TRBV7-8 with TRBJ2-5; 7 bases are a match to TRBD2. Trimming at V came to 1 base and at J to 1 base, leaving 9 bases not matched to a gene. The CDR3 is 17 residues long. Germline-derived CDR1 and CDR2 are SGHVS and FQNEAQ. CDR3 amino acids: CASSLGFAGVFQETQYF. The CDR3 bases that were read are TGTGCCAGCAGCTTAGGGTTTGCGGGAGTGTTCCAAGAGACC.

With regard to this clone: The read falls 3 residues short of the CDR3 end, and the missing part is taken from the germline J gene. This chain joins TRBV19 and TRBJ2-1, with TRBD2 matching 10 bases. This CDR3 has 19 amino acids. Losses at the gene ends were 3 bases for V and 4 bases for J; bases not matched to a gene: 15. Per germline, CDR1 LNHDA and CDR2 SQIVND (reference sequence). The sequenced CDR3 bases are TGTGCCAGTAGTATGTGGCTAGCGGGAGCCGGGGGGACTTACAATGAG. This codes for CASSMWLAGAGGTYNE. The full CDR3 sequence reads CASSMWLAGAGGTYNEQFF.

In the case of this clone: The read ends 3 residues before the CDR3 terminus; that terminus is restored from the germline J gene. The J gene is TRBJ2-7, the V gene TRBV10-3; TRBD2 aligns across 7 bases. Germline CDR1 reads ENHRY; CDR2 reads SYGVKD. The CDR3 covers 14 residues. The trim removed 3 bases at V and 4 bases at J, leaving 6 bases unmatched. The CDR3 bases that were read are TGTGCCATCAGTGAAGCTAGCGGAGGTTACGAG. It encodes CAISEASGGYE. The CDR3 as a whole reads CAISEASGGYEQYF.

As regards this clone: The read ends 3 residues early relative to the CDR3; the germline J gene fills the gap. The V and J genes are TRBV4-1 and TRBJ1-5; no firm D call. Germline V gives CDR1 MGHRA, CDR2 YSYEKL. Between the trimmed V and J ends, which lost 1 base and 5 bases, there was a span of 9 bases. The CDR3 consists of 14 residues. The CDR3 DNA, read in part, is TGCGCCAGCAGCCAAGGCCCAGGTGATCAGCCC. It encodes CASSQGPGDQP. The whole CDR3 protein is CASSQGPGDQPQHF.

Turning to this clone: The CDR3 is cut off 3 residues early in the read; its end comes from the germline J gene. The genes are TRBV11-2 and TRBJ2-1; D remains unclear. The CDR3 loop spans 15 amino acids. Germline V gene lookup returns CDR1 SGHAT and CDR2 FQNNGV. The ends were cut back, 1 base at V and 2 bases at J, with 9 bases in the middle. The DNA read from the CDR3 is TGTGCCAGCAGCTTAGGGAACAGCCCCTACAATGAG. Amino acids: CASSLGNSPYNE. The entire CDR3 is CASSLGNSPYNEQFF.

As regards this clone: Read coverage stops 3 residues before the CDR3 terminus; the germline J gene supplies the remainder. V is TRBV7-8 and J is TRBJ2-2; perhaps TRBD2 as D (5 bases). From germline, CDR1 is SGHVS and CDR2 FQNEAQ. V was cut by 2 bases and J by 3 bases, with 7 bases left in between. The CDR3 sequence is 14 residues long. This chain's CDR3 is CASSLRGYTGELFF. The CDR3 DNA, read in part, is TGTGCCAGCAGCTTACGGGGTTACACCGGGGAG.

As to this clone: The read falls 3 residues short of the CDR3 end, and the missing part is taken from the germline J gene. The rearrangement links TRBV2 to TRBJ2-1; TRBD2 agrees at 12 bases. The CDR3 contains 16 residues. After removal of 3 bases from V and 4 bases from J, the junction contained 4 bases not matched to a gene. Germline loops: CDR1 SNHLY, CDR2 FYNNEI. CDR3: CASSEPSGREYNEQFF. Incomplete CDR3 DNA: TGTGCCAGCAGTGAGCCTAGCGGGAGGGAATACAATGAG.

Points on this clone: The DNA ends 3 residues before the CDR3 does, and the rest of the CDR3 is filled in from the germline J gene. The rearrangement links TRBV19 to TRBJ2-7, with D uncertain. V shed 5 bases and J shed 5 bases, with 10 bases lying between them. Germline loops: CDR1 LNHDA, CDR2 SQIVND (reference sequence). The CDR3 totals 12 residues. This CDR3 is CASSSDTDEQYF. Partial CDR3 DNA: TGTGCCAGTAGTTCAGACACTGACGAG.